A selection of T cell receptor beta chains follows, all from one sample in a study of blood T cells in healthy people across ages. MiXCR, applied by TCRdb to the 5' RACE reads, yields one record per CDR3 protein. The sample lists roughly 1.7 million distinct CDR3 sequences, roughly a third occurring once. The source material was blood. The receptors stem from a woman aged 25 to 45 in good health. CDR3s leave out the opening cysteine and the closing phenylalanine or tryptophan. Fields, in order: V gene, CDR3 protein.

V: TRBV20-1; CDR3: SALKVTGVSREQY
V: TRBV7-2; CDR3: ASSLLKAGGLPDTQY
V: TRBV7-8; CDR3: ASSQGPTPYNEQF
V: TRBV29-1; CDR3: SAEGRMNTEAF
V: TRBV20-1; CDR3: SARDPGHFYEQY
V: TRBV15; CDR3: ATSRDGLAGLVNNEQF
V: TRBV2; CDR3: ASTPWGGQETQY
V: TRBV10-2; CDR3: ASSDPPGQETQY
V: TRBV3-1; CDR3: ASSQVGGRGNQPQH
V: TRBV27; CDR3: ASLLRGTAYNSPLH
V: TRBV28; CDR3: ASSYLGFEQY
V: TRBV24-1; CDR3: ATSDFPRQAPGELF